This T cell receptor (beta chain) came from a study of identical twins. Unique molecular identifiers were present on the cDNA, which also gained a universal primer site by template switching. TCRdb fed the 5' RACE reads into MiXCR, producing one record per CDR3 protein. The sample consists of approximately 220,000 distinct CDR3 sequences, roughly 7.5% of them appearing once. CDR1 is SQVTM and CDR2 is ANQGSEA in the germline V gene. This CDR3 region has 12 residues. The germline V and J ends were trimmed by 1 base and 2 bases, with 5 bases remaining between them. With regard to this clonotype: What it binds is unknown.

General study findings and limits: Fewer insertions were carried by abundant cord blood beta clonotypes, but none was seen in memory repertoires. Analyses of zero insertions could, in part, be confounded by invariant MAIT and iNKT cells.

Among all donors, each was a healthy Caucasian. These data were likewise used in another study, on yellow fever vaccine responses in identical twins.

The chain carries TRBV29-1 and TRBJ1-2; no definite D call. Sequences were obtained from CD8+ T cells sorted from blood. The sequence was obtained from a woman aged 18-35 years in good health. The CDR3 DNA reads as TGCAGCGTTGAAGGGAGGAACTATGGCTACACCTTC. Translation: CSVEGRNYGYTF.